These 27 T cell receptor beta chains share one sample of origin, sequenced in a study of cytomegalovirus exposure and HLA in healthy donors. The PCR ran on 60 Vbeta and 13 Jbeta primers. Only in-frame clones appear in the TCRdb table, and some are missing; sequencing was by immunoSEQ multiplex PCR. This table has approximately 150,000 clones, approximately 82% appearing once. Input material: PBMCs. The receptors derive from a woman aged 55 to 70 in good health and CMV-seropositive.

The CDR3: CASSDTSGRHSYEQYF. As DNA, the CDR3 is TGCGCCAGCAGTGATACTAGCGGGAGACACTCCTACGAGCAGTACTTC. V usage is TRBV10-2 and J usage is TRBJ2-7; 11 nucleotides line up with TRBD2. CDR3 length: 16 residues. The ends lost 3 bases at V and 0 bases at J; junction bases unmatched: 4. Germline-derived CDR1 and CDR2 are WSHSY and SAAADI.

This chain uses TRBV5-1 with TRBJ2-5; 10 bases fit TRBD2. The junction had 12 bases not matched to a gene; V was cut back by 5 bases and J by 5 bases. Germline CDR1 SGHRS, CDR2 YFSETQ. The CDR3 has 16 amino acids. As DNA, the CDR3 is TGCGCCAGCAGACCAAGCGGGAGGGCCCTCGGGGAGACCCAGTACTTC. Its protein is CASRPSGRALGETQYF. Together with reference TRBV5-1 and TRBJ2-5, the CDR3 gives the full variable domain: KAGVTQTPRYLIKTRGQQVTLSCSPISGHRSVSWYQQTPGQGLQFLFEYFSETQRNKGNFPGRFSGRQFSNSRSEMNVSTLELGDSALYLCASRPSGRALGETQYFGPGTRLLVL.

This clone has a handful of counts. V and J are TRBV29-1 and TRBJ2-3; the D gene is possibly TRBD2 (6 bases). The CDR3 is made up of 12 amino acids. The germline V gene encodes CDR1 SQVTM and CDR2 ANQGSEA. The V end was cut by 6 bases, the J end by 6 bases, with 13 bases between. CDR3 amino acids: CSVGTGDDTQYF. CDR3 sequence (DNA): TGCAGCGTCGGGACGGGGGATGATACGCAGTATTTT.

The rearrangement joins TRBV5-1 to TRBJ2-3, with TRBD1 identical over 8 bases. CDR1 is SGHRS and CDR2 is YFSETQ in the germline V gene. V lost 3 bases and J lost 1; bases outside the gene matches: 1. The CDR3 spans 14 residues. CDR3 sequence: CASSSGQGTDTQYF. Here the CDR3 DNA reads TGCGCCAGCAGCTCGGGACAGGGCACAGATACGCAGTATTTT.

The rearrangement links TRBV11-3 to TRBJ2-1; 10 nucleotides line up with TRBD2. Per germline, CDR1 SGHNT and CDR2 YENEEA. The J segment lost 6 bases and the V segment lost 4 bases, leaving 12 bases of the junction unmatched. The CDR3 covers 17 residues. CDR3 in amino acids: CASSSQGGLAGVNEQFF. The CDR3 nucleotides are TGTGCCAGCAGCTCCCAGGGGGGGCTAGCGGGAGTCAATGAGCAGTTCTTC.

The chain couples TRBV2 to TRBJ2-1, with 8 bases lining up with TRBD2. In germline, CDR1 is SNHLY, CDR2 FYNNEI. The CDR3 sequence is 13 residues long. V was clipped by 7 bases and J by 9 bases; unmatched bases: 8. For the CDR3, the DNA is TGTGCCAGCAACCCGGGACTAGTTTTTGAGCAGTTCTTC. Amino acid sequence: CASNPGLVFEQFF.

Concerning this clone itself: Other DNA sequences in the sample encode the same CDR3. The rearrangement links TRBV2 to TRBJ2-7; 11 positions match TRBD1. Germline CDR1 reads SNHLY; CDR2 reads FYNNEI. Trimming took 8 bases from V and 3 from J; bases not matched to a gene: 3. The CDR3 runs 13 residues. CDR3: CASLGTGGYEQYF. The DNA for the CDR3 is TGTGCCAGCCTAGGGACAGGGGGCTACGAGCAGTACTTC.

The chain uses TRBV6-5 and TRBJ2-3, with 7 nucleotides matching TRBD2. The CDR3 extends over 15 amino acids. The V gene's germline CDR1 is MNHEY and CDR2 SVGAGI. The trim removed 8 bases at V and 0 bases at J, leaving 8 bases unmatched. The CDR3: CASCPSGASTDTQYF. The CDR3 DNA sequence: TGTGCCAGCTGCCCTAGCGGAGCTAGCACAGATACGCAGTATTTT.

The V and J genes are TRBV7-6 and TRBJ2-3, with 8 bases aligning to TRBD1. Germline assignment: CDR1 SGHVS and CDR2 FNYEAQ. Trimming at V came to 5 bases and at J to 5 bases, leaving 9 bases not matched to a gene. The CDR3 has 15 amino acids. CDR3 nucleotide sequence: TGTGCCAGCAGCCAGGGCAGGGGGCTGGGAGATACGCAGTATTTT. Translation gives CASSQGRGLGDTQYF.

The V and J genes are TRBV5-4 and TRBJ2-1, with 9 bases aligning to TRBD2. Germline values: CDR1 SGHNT, CDR2 YYREEE (reference sequence). V was clipped by 10 bases and J by 6 bases; unmatched bases: 8. The CDR3 runs 13 residues. The CDR3 here is CAGGASGTNEQFF. The CDR3 bases are TGTGCCGGGGGGGCTAGCGGGACCAATGAGCAGTTCTTC.

The rearrangement joins TRBV5-6 to TRBJ2-1, with 7 bases lining up with TRBD1. Germline values: CDR1 SGHDT, CDR2 YYEEEE. The length of the CDR3 is 17 residues. The V gene end was trimmed by 2 bases and the J gene end by 0 bases; junction bases not matched to a gene: 8. The DNA of the CDR3 is TGTGCCAGCAGCTTCCCTACGACAGGGAGCTCCTACAATGAGCAGTTCTTC. Protein sequence: CASSFPTTGSSYNEQFF.

J is TRBJ2-1 and V is TRBV7-6, with 10 bases aligning to TRBD2. The germline V gene has CDR1 SGHVS and CDR2 FNYEAQ. The CDR3 loop spans 16 amino acids. The ends lost 1 base at V and 8 bases at J; junction bases unmatched: 8. CDR3 DNA sequence: TGTGCCAGCAGCTTAGTTGCGCTAGCGGGAGTGGATGAGCAGTTCTTC. Protein product: CASSLVALAGVDEQFF.

The V call is TRBV5-1, the J call TRBJ1-1; TRBD1 aligns across 7 bases. Germline V lookup: CDR1 SGHRS, CDR2 YFSETQ. V lost 1 base and J lost 0; bases outside the gene matches: 6. The CDR3 runs to 16 residues. For the CDR3, the DNA is TGCGCCAGCAGCTTGAGGGTGGGACAGATGAACACTGAAGCTTTCTTT. Translated, it gives CASSLRVGQMNTEAFF.

There are a few counts of this clone. This chain connects TRBV11-2 to TRBJ2-7; TRBD1 aligns across 7 bases. The CDR3 loop spans 16 amino acids. J lost 7 bases, V lost 2 bases, and 14 bases had no gene match. The V gene's germline CDR1 is SGHAT and CDR2 FQNNGV. CDR3 protein: CASSLMTQGPLIEQYF. The DNA of the CDR3 is TGTGCCAGCAGCTTAATGACACAGGGGCCTCTCATTGAGCAGTACTTC.

This clone has a single count. CDR3 in amino acids: CASRIGQVNQPQHF. The CDR3 DNA is TGTGCCAGCAGAATCGGACAGGTCAATCAGCCCCAGCATTTT. This chain connects TRBV28 to TRBJ1-5; TRBD1 aligns across 7 bases. This CDR3 spans 14 amino acids. Trimming took 6 bases from V and 3 from J; bases not matched to a gene: 5. Germline-derived CDR1 and CDR2 are MDHEN and SYDVKM.

The V call is TRBV28, the J call TRBJ2-7; a possible D gene is TRBD1 (6 bases). Trimming stripped 4 bases from V and 0 bases from J, with 10 bases between. Germline lookup yields CDR1 MDHEN and CDR2 SYDVKM. This CDR3 has 14 amino acids. The CDR3 spells CASSWAGDSYEQYF. CDR3 sequence (DNA): TGTGCCAGCAGTTGGGCAGGGGACTCCTACGAGCAGTACTTC.

This chain joins TRBV7-9 and TRBJ2-5; 7 nucleotides align to TRBD2. The DNA end is more similar to TRBJ2-7, so the J call may be wrong. The CDR3 loop spans 14 amino acids. In germline, CDR1 is SEHNR, CDR2 FQNEAQ (reference sequence). The CDR3 region is CASSPSGGAYEQYF. In DNA, the CDR3 is TGTGCCAGCAGCCCCAGTGGGGGGGCCTACGAGCAGTACTTC.

This chain connects TRBV9 to TRBJ2-4; a possible D gene is TRBD2 (5 bases). The V and J ends lost 2 bases and 8 bases respectively, with 14 bases between them. The CDR3 has 14 residues. Germline V lookup: CDR1 SGDLS, CDR2 YYNGEE. CDR3 in amino acids: CASSVDTAGDIQYF. The CDR3 DNA is TGTGCCAGCAGCGTCGACACGGCCGGGGACATTCAGTACTTC.

V gene TRBV5-5 combines with J gene TRBJ1-5; possible D gene TRBD1, 6 bases. Germline values: CDR1 SGHKS, CDR2 YYEKEE (reference sequence). The CDR3 is 14 amino acids. Deletions cut 0 bases from V and 5 bases from J, with 9 bases between. The CDR3 region is CASSLAGGHQPQHF. The DNA for the CDR3 is TGTGCCAGCAGCTTGGCGGGGGGGCATCAGCCCCAGCATTTT.

The table lists this clone with a count of one. The chain joins TRBV6-5 to TRBJ2-1; 9 bases match TRBD2. The CDR3 runs 16 residues. Germline values: CDR1 MNHEY, CDR2 SVGAGI. Germline trimming cut 3 bases from V and 9 bases from J; bases unmatched to any gene: 12. The CDR3 here is CASSYTAGGGVGEQFF. In DNA form, the CDR3 reads TGTGCCAGCAGTTATACGGCGGGAGGGGGGGTCGGTGAGCAGTTCTTC.

This rearrangement joins TRBV7-2 to TRBJ2-7; 8 bases are shared with TRBD2. The germline V gene has CDR1 SGHTA and CDR2 FQGNSA. Trimming removed 2 bases from V and 4 bases from J; junction bases left unmatched: 4. The CDR3 consists of 14 residues. CDR3 in DNA: TGTGCCAGCAGCTTAACTAGCGGCGCGTACGAGCAGTACTTC. This gives the protein CASSLTSGAYEQYF.

V is TRBV27 and J is TRBJ2-5, with 10 bases lining up with TRBD2. The V gene end was trimmed by 5 bases and the J gene end by 3 bases; junction bases not matched to a gene: 15. Germline values: CDR1 MNHEY, CDR2 SMNVEV (reference sequence). The CDR3 has 18 residues. CDR3 sequence (DNA): TGTGCCAGCAGTCCCGGTGGTGCTAGCGGGAGATTGGAAGAGACCCAGTACTTC. It encodes CASSPGGASGRLEETQYF.

The J gene is TRBJ1-1, the V gene TRBV4-2; 7 nucleotides align to TRBD1. CDR3 length: 16 amino acids. Trimming removed 0 bases from V and 5 bases from J; junction bases left unmatched: 9. Germline CDR1 LGHNA, CDR2 YNFKEQ. For the CDR3, the DNA is TGTGCCAGCAGCCAAGAACTGGGACAGCGGCGGACTGAAGCTTTCTTT. This sequence encodes CASSQELGQRRTEAFF.

The chain uses TRBV29-1 and TRBJ2-5; tentative D call: TRBD2 (5 bases). The DNA matches TRBJ2-7 better at its end, which makes the J call doubtful. The CDR3 is made up of 13 amino acids. Germline V gene lookup returns CDR1 SQVTM and CDR2 ANQGSEA. The CDR3 here is CSVLGGLSYEQYF. The CDR3 region has the DNA TGCAGCGTTCTCGGCGGGCTTTCCTACGAGCAGTACTTC.

The chain links TRBV7-9 to TRBJ2-2; D is ambiguous. The V gene lost 2 bases and the J gene lost 4 bases, with 8 bases spanning the gap. The CDR3 is made up of 14 amino acids. The germline V gene has CDR1 SEHNR and CDR2 FQNEAQ (reference sequence). In DNA form, the CDR3 reads TGTGCCAGCAGCTTACTACTACCCACCGGGGAGCTGTTTTTT. Protein: CASSLLLPTGELFF.

The rearrangement uses TRBV9 and TRBJ1-1; maybe TRBD1 (5 bases). This CDR3 is 13 amino acids long. Germline values: CDR1 SGDLS, CDR2 YYNGEE. V was pared by 7 bases and J by 1 base, with 11 bases between. CDR3 DNA sequence: TGTGCCAGCGGAATGACAGCGAACACTGAAGCTTTCTTT. This codes for CASGMTANTEAFF.

In its sample, this clone was seen once. The chain couples TRBV2 to TRBJ1-3; the match to TRBD1 covers 7 bases. J lost 11 bases, V lost 2 bases, and 3 bases had no gene match. The CDR3 extends over 12 amino acids. The germline V gene encodes CDR1 SNHLY and CDR2 FYNNEI. Here the CDR3 reads CASSEHQGAIYF. The CDR3 DNA follows: TGTGCCAGCAGTGAACATCAGGGGGCCATATATTTT.